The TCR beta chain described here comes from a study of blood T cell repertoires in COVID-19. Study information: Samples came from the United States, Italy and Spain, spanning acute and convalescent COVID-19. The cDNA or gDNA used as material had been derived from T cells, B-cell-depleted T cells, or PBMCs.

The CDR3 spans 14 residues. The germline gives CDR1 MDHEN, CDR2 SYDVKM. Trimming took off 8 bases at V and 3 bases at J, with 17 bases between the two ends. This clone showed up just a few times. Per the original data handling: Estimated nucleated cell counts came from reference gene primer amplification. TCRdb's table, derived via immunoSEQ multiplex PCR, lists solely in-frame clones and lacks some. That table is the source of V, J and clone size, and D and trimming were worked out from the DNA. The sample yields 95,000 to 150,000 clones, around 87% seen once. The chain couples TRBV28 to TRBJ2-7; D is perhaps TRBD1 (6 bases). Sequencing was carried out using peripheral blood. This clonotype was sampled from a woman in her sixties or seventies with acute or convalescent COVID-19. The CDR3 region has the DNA TGTGCCAGCGGCCCGGCGGACAGCCTCTACGAGCAGTACTTC. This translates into CASGPADSLYEQYF. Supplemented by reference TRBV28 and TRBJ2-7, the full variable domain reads DVKVTQSSRYLVKRTGEKVFLECVQDMDHENMFWYRQDPGLGLRLIYFSYDVKMKEKGDIPEGYSVSREKKERFSLILESASTNQTSMYLCASGPADSLYEQYFGPGTRLTVT.